Listed here is a single TCR beta chain. The antigen this receptor binds is unknown. No per-base quality is available; no much larger clone lies one base away. Trimming removed 5 bases from V and 4 bases from J, leaving 17 bases between the germline ends. The CDR3 contains 15 residues, cysteine and phenylalanine counted. Just CDR3 DNA is preserved here, 45 bases in frame from base 1. CDR1 and CDR2 are drawn from the germline V gene (reference sequence): LNHDA, SQIVND. The immunoSEQ Assay, a bias-controlled multiplex PCR, was used to amplify TCRbeta CDR3 regions from genomic DNA. The source study handled its data this way. The number of nucleated cells in each sample was estimated from the amplification of reference gene primers within the assay. To quantify the absolute abundance of each unique TCRbeta CDR3 rearrangement, sequence reads were collapsed and filtered. For each sample, productive Simpson clonality was calculated as the square root of Simpson's diversity index across productive rearrangements. The clones in this table, taken by TCRdb from immuneACCESS, are in-frame only. Not every clone is retained; where verified, under half of the shortfall comes from an unresolved V gene, and the cause of the rest is unknown. V and J calls plus clone size are reproduced from that table; the DNA served to infer D and trimming. Present in this sample are approximately 300,000 clones, roughly 90% of which were seen just once. The ten largest account for under 8% of the sample.

This sample was taken from a study of blood T cell repertoires in COVID-19 (dated by TCRdb to 2018 to 2021). Background for the entire study: Samples from collaborators originated in the United States, Italy and Spain and spanned both the acute and convalescent phases of COVID-19. The sample metadata nearly always contained a de-identified subject ID, COVID-19 status, age in years and sex. The material from the prospective study consisted of cDNA or gDNA derived from T cells, B-cell-depleted T cells, or PBMCs. Where available, HLA class I and class II types were obtained from metadata supplied by the sample provider rather than from assay-based typing. Samples came from the ongoing ImmuneRACE study (first 160 participants) plus 1,254 subjects from 6 global collaborators. The repertoires were released in a freely available public database meant as a resource for research on the immune response to SARS-CoV-2. Deeply sampled blood TCRbeta repertoires from subjects exposed to, actively infected with, or recovered from COVID-19 were included in the dataset.

A second Seattle source provided samples from volunteer blood donors who had recovered from COVID-19. Each collaborating institution followed its own protocols to collect whole blood in K2EDTA tubes. For TCRbeta analysis, collaborator samples were shipped as frozen whole blood, as isolated PBMCs, or as DNA extracted from either sample type. Points the paper makes about the study in general: Clinical and demographic metadata were provided uncurated, with the amount varying by source and participant.

This TCR was sampled from a man aged 18 to 30 who had recovered from COVID-19. The sequencing input was peripheral blood. In this chain, TRBV19 is recombined with TRBJ1-1; a tentative D match to TRBD1 spans 5 bases. CDR3 region: CASSPGPNGATEAFF. The DNA is as follows: TGTGCCAGTAGTCCCGGGCCCAATGGGGCCACTGAAGCTTTCTTT.